A selection of T cell receptor beta chains follows, all from one sample in a study of cytomegalovirus exposure and HLA in healthy donors. The method was immunoSEQ multiplex PCR; TCRdb's version includes in-frame clones alone and lacks a portion of them. This sample has 150,000 or so clones, with over 60% found just once. The sequenced sample consisted of PBMCs. The receptors were sampled from a male donor in good health and CMV-seronegative. The CDR3 runs from the conserved cysteine through the conserved F or W. The order of the fields is CDR3 DNA, CDR3 protein, clone size, D gene, J gene, V gene. The D gene is left open where the match is weak. Size tells how often a clone was seen (once, few, many) or the class of an expanded clone, and some rows leave it out.

CDR3nt: TGTGCCAGTAGATCTAAGGGACAGGGTTTCTACGAGCAGTACTTC
CDR3aa: CASRSKGQGFYEQYF
abundance: .
d_gene: TRBD1
j_gene: TRBJ2-7
v_gene: TRBV19

CDR3nt: TGTGCCAGCAGTTACGGAGGAACGGGTCAGCCCCAGCATTTT
CDR3aa: CASSYGGTGQPQHF
abundance: once
d_gene: .
j_gene: TRBJ1-5
v_gene: TRBV6-5

CDR3nt: TGTGCCAGCAGCCCCCAGACAGGCTCTACCGGGGAGCTGTTTTTT
CDR3aa: CASSPQTGSTGELFF
abundance: .
d_gene: .
j_gene: TRBJ2-2
v_gene: TRBV7-9

CDR3nt: TGCGCCAGCGGCGGACCTAGCGGGGGGGCGGCAGATACGCAGTATTTT
CDR3aa: CASGGPSGGAADTQYF
abundance: .
d_gene: TRBD2
j_gene: TRBJ2-3
v_gene: TRBV5-1

CDR3nt: TGTGCCAGCAGCCCCCATAGACAGGGAGCGACGAACACTGAAGCTTTCTTT
CDR3aa: CASSPHRQGATNTEAFF
abundance: few
d_gene: TRBD1
j_gene: TRBJ1-1
v_gene: TRBV7-9

CDR3nt: TGTGCCAGCAGTGAATCTAGTTTCTCTGGAAACACCATATATTTT
CDR3aa: CASSESSFSGNTIYF
abundance: .
d_gene: .
j_gene: TRBJ1-3
v_gene: TRBV2

CDR3nt: TGTGCCAGCAGTGTTCACCCTAGCGGGGACTACGAGCAGTACTTC
CDR3aa: CASSVHPSGDYEQYF
abundance: .
d_gene: TRBD2
j_gene: TRBJ2-7
v_gene: TRBV6-5

CDR3nt: TGTGCCAGCAGTTACCCTCAGCTAGTCCAAAATTCACCCCTCCACTTT
CDR3aa: CASSYPQLVQNSPLHF
abundance: .
d_gene: .
j_gene: TRBJ1-6
v_gene: TRBV6-6

CDR3nt: TGTGCCACGGACGGGACAGACTTCGAGGGTTATAATCAGCCCCAGCATTTT
CDR3aa: CATDGTDFEGYNQPQHF
abundance: .
d_gene: TRBD1
j_gene: TRBJ1-5
v_gene: TRBV19

CDR3nt: TGTGCCAGCAGCCAATTAGCGGAGGCAGATACGCAGTATTTT
CDR3aa: CASSQLAEADTQYF
abundance: .
d_gene: .
j_gene: TRBJ2-3
v_gene: TRBV14

CDR3nt: TGTGCCAGCAGTTTACTAGCGGGCGGTGCCTACGAGCAGTACTTC
CDR3aa: CASSLLAGGAYEQYF
abundance: once
d_gene: TRBD2
j_gene: TRBJ2-7
v_gene: TRBV27

CDR3nt: TGTGCCATCAGGCCGACTAGCGGAGCCGATACGCAGTATTTT
CDR3aa: CAIRPTSGADTQYF
abundance: .
d_gene: TRBD2
j_gene: TRBJ2-3
v_gene: TRBV10-3

CDR3nt: TGTGCTTCATTAAGGGGTACCTACGAGCAGTACTTC
CDR3aa: CASLRGTYEQYF
abundance: .
d_gene: .
j_gene: TRBJ2-7
v_gene: TRBV28

CDR3nt: TGTGCCAGCAGTGACAGGGGTTCAGGGTCACCCCTCCACTTT
CDR3aa: CASSDRGSGSPLHF
abundance: .
d_gene: TRBD1
j_gene: TRBJ1-6
v_gene: TRBV6-5

CDR3nt: TGTGCCAGCAGGGCCGGGACTAGTGGTAGCTACGAGCAGTACTTC
CDR3aa: CASRAGTSGSYEQYF
abundance: .
d_gene: TRBD2
j_gene: TRBJ2-7
v_gene: TRBV6-6

CDR3nt: TGTGCCAGCAGTTACTCCCGCGGGGTGGCCCAGTACTTC
CDR3aa: CASSYSRGVAQYF
abundance: .
d_gene: .
j_gene: TRBJ2-5
v_gene: TRBV6-5

CDR3nt: TGTGCCAGCAAAAGGGGGGGTGATAGCAATCAGCCCCAGCATTTT
CDR3aa: CASKRGGDSNQPQHF
abundance: .
d_gene: .
j_gene: TRBJ1-5
v_gene: TRBV7-2

CDR3nt: TGTGCCAGTATCGCCGGACAGGGCGACACCTATAATTCACCCCTCCACTTT
CDR3aa: CASIAGQGDTYNSPLHF
abundance: .
d_gene: TRBD1
j_gene: TRBJ1-6
v_gene: TRBV19

CDR3nt: TGTGCCAGCTCACCACTTCTAGCGGGGGGAAGAGAGAATGAGCAGTTCTTC
CDR3aa: CASSPLLAGGRENEQFF
abundance: .
d_gene: TRBD2
j_gene: TRBJ2-1
v_gene: TRBV18

CDR3nt: TGTGCCAGCAGCCCCGGGACTCTTGGCTACACCTTC
CDR3aa: CASSPGTLGYTF
abundance: few
d_gene: .
j_gene: TRBJ1-2
v_gene: TRBV11-1

CDR3nt: TGTGCCAGCAGCTTTGACTCGAACACCGGGGAGCTGTTTTTT
CDR3aa: CASSFDSNTGELFF
abundance: .
d_gene: .
j_gene: TRBJ2-2
v_gene: TRBV7-9

CDR3nt: TGTGCCAGCAGCCAAACTAGCGGGAGAGCAGATACGCAGTATTTT
CDR3aa: CASSQTSGRADTQYF
abundance: .
d_gene: TRBD2
j_gene: TRBJ2-3
v_gene: TRBV7-9

CDR3nt: TGTGCCATCAGCTCGAGCTCCTACGAGCAGTACTTC
CDR3aa: CAISSSSYEQYF
abundance: .
d_gene: .
j_gene: TRBJ2-7
v_gene: TRBV10-3

CDR3nt: TGTGCCAGCAGTTACAGGGAAACTAATGAAAAACTGTTTTTT
CDR3aa: CASSYRETNEKLFF
abundance: .
d_gene: .
j_gene: TRBJ1-4
v_gene: TRBV27

CDR3nt: TGTGCCATCAGTGAGCGGGACAGGGGAGTTGGCTACACCTTC
CDR3aa: CAISERDRGVGYTF
abundance: .
d_gene: TRBD1
j_gene: TRBJ1-2
v_gene: TRBV10-3

CDR3nt: TGTGCCAGCAGCCCCGGGTCGGAGGATGAAAAACTGTTTTTT
CDR3aa: CASSPGSEDEKLFF
abundance: .
d_gene: .
j_gene: TRBJ1-4
v_gene: TRBV28

CDR3nt: TGTGCCAGCAGCTTGGGGACAGACACCGGGGAGCTGTTTTTT
CDR3aa: CASSLGTDTGELFF
abundance: .
d_gene: TRBD1
j_gene: TRBJ2-2
v_gene: TRBV7-9

CDR3nt: TGTGCCACAGACAGCGGGGTAGGGAATGAGCAGTTCTTC
CDR3aa: CATDSGVGNEQFF
abundance: .
d_gene: TRBD2
j_gene: TRBJ2-1
v_gene: TRBV10-3

CDR3nt: TGCAGCGTTGAACTCAGGCGGGGATTCTTTTACGAGCAGTACTTC
CDR3aa: CSVELRRGFFYEQYF
abundance: .
d_gene: .
j_gene: TRBJ2-7
v_gene: TRBV29-1

CDR3nt: TGTGCCAGCAGCTCTTCCGGGACAGGGAATTTCAATGAGCAGTTCTTC
CDR3aa: CASSSSGTGNFNEQFF
abundance: once
d_gene: TRBD1
j_gene: TRBJ2-1
v_gene: TRBV7-8

CDR3nt: TGTGCCAGCAGCTCCCGGGACAGCGGATTCTATGGCTACACCTTC
CDR3aa: CASSSRDSGFYGYTF
abundance: .
d_gene: TRBD1
j_gene: TRBJ1-2
v_gene: TRBV7-9

CDR3nt: TGTGCCAGCAGTTTGGCTGACGGGTACAATGAGCAGTTCTTC
CDR3aa: CASSLADGYNEQFF
abundance: few
d_gene: .
j_gene: TRBJ2-1
v_gene: TRBV28

CDR3nt: TGTGCCAGCAGTTCCGGGACATTAGCCAAAAACATTCAGTACTTC
CDR3aa: CASSSGTLAKNIQYF
abundance: .
d_gene: .
j_gene: TRBJ2-4
v_gene: TRBV6-1

CDR3nt: TGTGCCAGCAGCCGATCCGGGACATTGAACACTGAAGCTTTCTTT
CDR3aa: CASSRSGTLNTEAFF
abundance: .
d_gene: .
j_gene: TRBJ1-1
v_gene: TRBV11-2

CDR3nt: TGTGCCAGCTCACTATCTGTAGCGGGAGCCACCGGGGAGCTGTTTTTT
CDR3aa: CASSLSVAGATGELFF
abundance: .
d_gene: TRBD2
j_gene: TRBJ2-2
v_gene: TRBV18

CDR3nt: TGTGCCAGCCGCGGACTAGCGGGAAGCAATGAGCAGTTCTTC
CDR3aa: CASRGLAGSNEQFF
abundance: .
d_gene: TRBD2
j_gene: TRBJ2-1
v_gene: TRBV27

CDR3nt: TGCGCCAGCAGCTTAGATAGCGGGAGTGGCGAGCAGTACTTC
CDR3aa: CASSLDSGSGEQYF
abundance: .
d_gene: TRBD2
j_gene: TRBJ2-7
v_gene: TRBV5-1

CDR3nt: TGCAGCGTTGAAGCCTCGGGAAGGGGGCAAGGAGGGCAAGAGACCCAGTACTTC
CDR3aa: CSVEASGRGQGGQETQYF
abundance: few
d_gene: .
j_gene: TRBJ2-5
v_gene: TRBV29-1

CDR3nt: TGTGCCAGCAGGATAGCGGGAGGGCCGGGAGAGCAGTTCTTC
CDR3aa: CASRIAGGPGEQFF
abundance: .
d_gene: TRBD2
j_gene: TRBJ2-1
v_gene: TRBV2

CDR3nt: TGCGCCAGCAGCCGTGGGACAGGGCCCTACGAGCAGTACTTC
CDR3aa: CASSRGTGPYEQYF
abundance: .
d_gene: TRBD1
j_gene: TRBJ2-7
v_gene: TRBV5-1

CDR3nt: TGTGCCGCCAGGGGCCGGGACAGCACCTTCGAAGACACTGAAGCTTTCTTT
CDR3aa: CAARGRDSTFEDTEAFF
abundance: .
d_gene: TRBD1
j_gene: TRBJ1-1
v_gene: TRBV2

CDR3nt: TGTGCCAGCAGCCTCGACATGAACACAGATACGCAGTATTTT
CDR3aa: CASSLDMNTDTQYF
abundance: .
d_gene: .
j_gene: TRBJ2-3
v_gene: TRBV9

CDR3nt: TGTGCCAGCAGTTTGACAGGGTTTCAGCCCCAGCATTTT
CDR3aa: CASSLTGFQPQHF
abundance: .
d_gene: TRBD1
j_gene: TRBJ1-5
v_gene: TRBV27

CDR3nt: TGTGCCAGCACGACAGGGGGGTCTAATGAAAAACTGTTTTTT
CDR3aa: CASTTGGSNEKLFF
abundance: .
d_gene: TRBD1
j_gene: TRBJ1-4
v_gene: TRBV28

CDR3nt: TGTGCCAGCAGCACGCGTTTAGGGAGGGGCGGCAATCAGCCCCAGCATTTT
CDR3aa: CASSTRLGRGGNQPQHF
abundance: .
d_gene: .
j_gene: TRBJ1-5
v_gene: TRBV7-2

CDR3nt: TGTGCCAGCAGTTTAGCAGGGATGGAGACCCAGTACTTC
CDR3aa: CASSLAGMETQYF
abundance: .
d_gene: .
j_gene: TRBJ2-5
v_gene: TRBV28

CDR3nt: TGCGCCAGCAGCTTGGGACAGGGAGTTTACAATGAGCAGTTCTTC
CDR3aa: CASSLGQGVYNEQFF
abundance: .
d_gene: TRBD1
j_gene: TRBJ2-1
v_gene: TRBV5-1

CDR3nt: TGTGCCAGCAGTGAGGACAGCCAATTCCTCTATAATTCACCCCTCCACTTT
CDR3aa: CASSEDSQFLYNSPLHF
abundance: .
d_gene: .
j_gene: TRBJ1-6
v_gene: TRBV2

CDR3nt: TGTGTCACAGGGGGAATTTCCTACGAGCAGTACTTC
CDR3aa: CVTGGISYEQYF
abundance: .
d_gene: TRBD1
j_gene: TRBJ2-7
v_gene: TRBV28